This TCR beta chain was sequenced during a study of response to subunit inactivated influenza vaccine. Study-level points and caveats: Few new T cells, the authors suggested, are recruited by each seasonal influenza vaccination.

As regards this clonotype: The antigen is unknown.

One entry per CDR3 protein results from TCRdb running MiXCR on the RT-PCR reads. The sample has under 850,000 distinct CDR3 sequences, roughly 20% seen once. Germline-derived CDR1 and CDR2 are MDHEN and SYDVKM. V gave up 6 bases and J gave up 3 bases, with 11 bases separating them. The CDR3 is made up of 14 amino acids. V and J are TRBV28 and TRBJ2-2; D gene unclear. Here the sequenced sample was PBMCs from blood, taken about 5 days after vaccination. The TCR sequence derives from a man aged 45-65 years who received an inactivated influenza vaccine. The CDR3 coding sequence is TGTGCCAGCAGCACCCCGTTCGACACCGGGGAGCTGTTTTTT. Its translation: CASSTPFDTGELFF.